The 23 T cell receptor beta chains given below trace back to one sample, sequenced in a study of shared clonotypes between healthy human individuals (TCRdb year 2020). Libraries came from the immunoSEQ multiplex PCR assay. What TCRdb holds here is the immuneACCESS table cut down to in-frame rearrangements. Part of the clones is not present; checked against another copy, under half of the missing clones reflect an unresolved V gene, and the others are unexplained. This sample lists millions of clones; 85% to 95% were detected once. The top ten clones comprise 1.5% to 2% of the sample. CD8 naive samples consisted of CD45RO-negative cells that were positively selected for CCR7, yielding a CD45RA+CCR7+ population without TemRA cells. The sequenced material came from naive CD8+ T cells from PBMCs. The cell subset or site label corresponds to: CD45RA+CCR7+. The receptors originated from a man younger than 30 in good health. Some clones in this sample may be carry-over from other donors' samples.

The chain joins TRBV6-5 to TRBJ1-1; possibly TRBD1 for D (6 bases). Germline values: CDR1 MNHEY, CDR2 SVGAGI. V lost 5 bases and J 7 bases, leaving 14 bases between the germline ends. The CDR3 has 13 amino acids. CDR3 protein: CASSDRIQDEAFF. For the CDR3, the DNA is TGTGCCAGCAGTGACAGGATTCAGGATGAAGCTTTCTTT.

This clone was found once. Additional DNA sequences in this sample encode the identical CDR3. V is TRBV7-8 and J is TRBJ2-5; 7 bases line up with TRBD1. Per germline, CDR1 SGHVS and CDR2 FQNEAQ. The J segment lost 5 bases and the V segment lost 2 bases, leaving 8 bases of the junction unmatched. This CDR3 spans 15 amino acids. Written as DNA, the CDR3 is TGTGCCAGCAGCTTAAACAGACAGGGTATCGAGACCCAGTACTTC. Its translation: CASSLNRQGIETQYF.

The chain combines TRBV5-1 with TRBJ2-6; 9 bases match TRBD1. The V gene's germline CDR1 is SGHRS and CDR2 YFSETQ. The length of the CDR3 is 15 residues. J gave up 3 bases and V 4 bases, and 2 bases lay outside the gene matches. Here the CDR3 reads CASSGTGLGANVLTF. The CDR3 bases are TGCGCCAGCAGCGGGACAGGGCTTGGGGCCAACGTCCTGACTTTC.

The chain combines TRBV9 with TRBJ2-5; no definite D call. This CDR3 contains 12 residues. Trimming took 0 bases from V and 4 from J, leaving 4 bases between them. The germline gives CDR1 SGDLS, CDR2 YYNGEE. The CDR3 DNA sequence: TGTGCCAGCAGCGTAGATGCAGAGACCCAGTACTTC. Translating gives CASSVDAETQYF.

V and J are TRBV11-2 and TRBJ2-7; tentative D call: TRBD2 (5 bases). Trimming took 5 bases from V and 1 from J, leaving 12 bases between them. The germline V gene encodes CDR1 SGHAT and CDR2 FQNNGV. This CDR3 has 14 residues. CDR3 sequence (DNA): TGTGCCAGCAGCCCAGCGGACGGGTCCTACGAGCAGTACTTC. Protein sequence: CASSPADGSYEQYF.

The genes are TRBV5-1 and TRBJ2-1; TRBD2 aligns across 9 bases. In germline, CDR1 is SGHRS, CDR2 YFSETQ. This CDR3 is 15 amino acids long. V dropped 3 bases and J dropped 5; count of bases not matched to a gene: 6. CDR3 nucleotides: TGCGCCAGCAGCTGGGGTAGCGGGGGAGACAATGAGCAGTTCTTC. This encodes CASSWGSGGDNEQFF.

In the case of this clone: Other DNA sequences in the sample encode the same CDR3. The chain uses TRBV30 and TRBJ2-7; 8 bases are a match to TRBD1. CDR1 is GTSNPN, CDR2 SVGIG, per germline (reference sequence). Trimming removed 7 bases from V and 4 bases from J; junction bases left unmatched: 6. The CDR3 length is 12 residues. The DNA for the CDR3 is TGTGCCTCCGGGACAGGTATATACGAGCAGTACTTC. Its translation is CASGTGIYEQYF. Complete variable domain (other parts from reference TRBV30 and TRBJ2-7): SQTIHQWPATLVQPVGSPLSLECTVEGTSNPNLYWYRQAAGRGLQLLFYSVGIGQISSEVPQNLSASRPQDRQFILSSKKLLLSDSGFYLCASGTGIYEQYFGPGTRLTVT.

V usage is TRBV5-1 and J usage is TRBJ2-1; D uncertain. V was cut by 4 bases and J by 6 bases, with 17 bases left in between. Germline lookup yields CDR1 SGHRS and CDR2 YFSETQ. The CDR3 totals 15 residues. CDR3 nucleotides: TGCGCCAGCAGCCCTACCGGGTCTCACTTCAATGAGCAGTTCTTC. Its translation is CASSPTGSHFNEQFF.

The chain carries TRBV9 and TRBJ2-3; D not certain. The germline CDR1 and CDR2 sequences are SGDLS and YYNGEE. V was shortened by 4 bases and J by 4 bases, with 13 bases between the two germline ends. The CDR3 contains 14 residues. CDR3 sequence: CASSPGSRADTQYF. The CDR3 DNA is TGTGCCAGCAGCCCCGGGTCTCGTGCAGATACGCAGTATTTT. Combining the CDR3 with reference TRBV9 and TRBJ2-3 gives the whole variable domain DSGVTQTPKHLITATGQRVTLRCSPRSGDLSVYWYQQSLDQGLQFLIQYYNGEERAKGNILERFSAQQFPDLHSELNLSSLELGDSALYFCASSPGSRADTQYFGPGTRLTVL.

As concerns this clone: Other DNA sequences in the same sample also yield this CDR3. The chain links TRBV6-5 to TRBJ2-7; D gene unclear. Trimming removed 0 bases from V and 2 bases from J, with 8 bases in between. Germline V gene data show CDR1 as MNHEY and CDR2 as SVGAGI. This CDR3 has 14 residues. The CDR3 loop reads CASSYSGPPYEQYF. In DNA form, the CDR3 reads TGTGCCAGCAGTTACTCAGGGCCCCCCTACGAGCAGTACTTC.

The chain is built from TRBV10-3 and TRBJ2-7, with 11 bases identical to TRBD2. This CDR3 is built from 14 residues. Germline V gene sequence: CDR1 ENHRY, CDR2 SYGVKD. J lost 1 base, V lost 10 bases, and 6 bases had no gene match. DNA of the CDR3: TGTGCCACCAAGGGACTAGCGGAGTCCTACGAGCAGTACTTC. Translation gives CATKGLAESYEQYF.

J is TRBJ2-7 and V is TRBV6-5, with TRBD1 matching over 7 bases. J gave up 6 bases and V 5 bases, and 10 bases lay outside the gene matches. The germline V gene has CDR1 MNHEY and CDR2 SVGAGI. This CDR3 is built from 14 residues. The CDR3 DNA reads as TGTGCCAGCAGTCTCTACAGGGGCCGCGGCGAGCAGTACTTC. Protein: CASSLYRGRGEQYF.

Note on this clone: Its ends do not fully match the called genes, so a read error is possible. The rearrangement joins TRBV6-5 to TRBJ2-1, with D uncertain. The CDR3 is 12 residues long. The germline gives CDR1 MNHEY, CDR2 SVGAGI. CDR3 amino acids: CASSSVGSGVVF. DNA for the CDR3: TGTGCCAGCAGTTCGGTCGGTTCGGGTGTAGTCTTC.

This sequence joins TRBV27 and TRBJ2-7; D is possibly TRBD1 (5 bases). Germline lookup yields CDR1 MNHEY and CDR2 SMNVEV (reference sequence). This CDR3 contains 15 residues. Trimming removed 4 bases at V and 2 bases at J, with 15 bases between. The CDR3 DNA sequence: TGTGCCAGCAGTTCCAGGGCTCACGCAGCCTACGAGCAGTACTTC. Encoded protein: CASSSRAHAAYEQYF.

The CDR3 DNA follows: TGTGCCAGCAGGACCACGGGGAACACTGAAGCTTTCTTT. Residues: CASRTTGNTEAFF. The chain has TRBV7-9 and TRBJ1-1, with unresolved D. V lost 6 bases and J lost 1, with 9 bases in between. Germline assignment: CDR1 SEHNR and CDR2 FQNEAQ (reference sequence). This CDR3 region has 13 residues.

The chain uses TRBV5-6 and TRBJ2-5; D gene uncertain. V lost 0 bases to trimming and J lost 2 bases, with 5 bases between them. The CDR3 totals 13 residues. CDR1 is SGHDT, CDR2 YYEEEE, per germline. The CDR3 nucleotides are TGTGCCAGCAGCTTGGCACTACAAGAGACCCAGTACTTC. Translating gives CASSLALQETQYF.

The gene calls are TRBV7-9 and TRBJ1-4; D remains ambiguous. The germline V gene has CDR1 SEHNR and CDR2 FQNEAQ (reference sequence). The V end lost 7 bases, the J end lost 2 bases, and 17 bases lay between the germline ends. CDR3 length equals 16 residues. The CDR3 DNA sequence: TGTGCCAGCACCCAATGGTGGGGTGGGACTAATGAAAAACTGTTTTTT. Translation gives CASTQWWGGTNEKLFF.

The chain employs TRBV18 and TRBJ2-3; D might be TRBD2 (6 bases). This CDR3 spans 16 amino acids. The V gene lost 0 bases and the J gene lost 5 bases, with 15 bases spanning the gap. Germline loops: CDR1 KGHSH, CDR2 LQKENI. Here the CDR3 DNA reads TGTGCCAGCTCACCACCGTTTACGGGAGCTGGAGATACGCAGTATTTT. It yields the protein CASSPPFTGAGDTQYF.

This chain links TRBV6-1 with TRBJ1-2; D is unclear. The CDR3 loop spans 12 amino acids. Germline V gives CDR1 MNHNS, CDR2 SASEGT. Trimming cost V 4 bases and J 5 bases, with 8 bases left between them. Here the CDR3 DNA reads TGTGCCAGCAGTGGGGATGGGTATGGCTACACCTTC. This gives the protein CASSGDGYGYTF.

The rearrangement uses TRBV10-1 and TRBJ2-1, with no clear D. Germline CDR1 and CDR2: WNHNN and SYGVQD (reference sequence). The V and J ends lost 5 bases and 8 bases respectively, with 13 bases between them. This CDR3 is built from 13 residues. CDR3 DNA sequence: TGCGCCAGCAGTCAAACCCCAGACGATGAGCAGTTCTTC. Translation: CASSQTPDDEQFF.

Concerning this clone: A much larger clone differs by one base, so this may be a read error. This CDR3 is also generated by other DNA sequences in the sample. The chain has TRBV6-6 and TRBJ2-7, with D unresolved. CDR1 and CDR2 (germline): MNHNY, SVGAGI (reference sequence). The V gene lost 6 bases and the J gene lost 0 bases, with 3 bases spanning the gap. The CDR3 has 11 amino acids. CDR3 DNA: TGTGCCAGCAGCCACTCCTACGAGCAGTACTTC. Translated: CASSHSYEQYF.

This clone has only one observation. This sequence joins TRBV7-9 and TRBJ2-1, with TRBD2 matching over 7 bases. The CDR3 runs to 17 residues. J gave up 5 bases and V 3 bases, and 13 bases lay outside the gene matches. Germline V gene lookup returns CDR1 SEHNR and CDR2 FQNEAQ (reference sequence). CDR3 bases: TGTGCCAGCAGCTTCTCCCGACGGCGGGAGAGGAACAATGAGCAGTTCTTC. Amino acids: CASSFSRRRERNNEQFF.

The V and J genes are TRBV13 and TRBJ2-7, with D maybe TRBD2 (6 bases). The CDR3 spans 16 residues. V was cut by 5 bases and J by 5 bases, with 22 bases left in between. The germline V gene has CDR1 PRHDT and CDR2 FYEKMQ (reference sequence). The CDR3 DNA is TGTGCCAGCAGCCCCAGGGCAGCGGGTAGTCCCCACGAGCAGTACTTC. Its protein product is CASSPRAAGSPHEQYF.